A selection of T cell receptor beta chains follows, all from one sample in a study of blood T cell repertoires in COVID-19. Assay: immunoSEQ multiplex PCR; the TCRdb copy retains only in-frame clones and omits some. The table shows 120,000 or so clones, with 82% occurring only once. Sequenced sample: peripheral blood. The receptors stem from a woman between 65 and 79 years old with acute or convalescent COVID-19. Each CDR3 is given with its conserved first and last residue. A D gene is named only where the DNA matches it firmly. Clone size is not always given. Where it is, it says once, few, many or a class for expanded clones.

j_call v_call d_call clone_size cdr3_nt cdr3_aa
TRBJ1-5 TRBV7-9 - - TGTGCCAGCGCGCCAGGGCGGGGTTTCAATCAGCCCCAGCATTTT CASAPGRGFNQPQHF
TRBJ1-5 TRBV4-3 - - TGCGCCAGCAGCCAATTTGAGGGAGTGAATCAGCCCCAGCATTTT CASSQFEGVNQPQHF
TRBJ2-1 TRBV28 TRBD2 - TGTGCCAGCAGTTCCGGACTAGCGAACAATGAGCAGTTCTTC CASSSGLANNEQFF
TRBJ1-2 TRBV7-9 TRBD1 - TGTGCCAGCAGCGGACAGGGATCCGGCTACACCTTC CASSGQGSGYTF
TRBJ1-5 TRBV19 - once TGTGCCAGTAGTATAGATCCAGGGTACAGCAATCAGCCCCAGCATTTT CASSIDPGYSNQPQHF
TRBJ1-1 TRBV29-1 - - TGCAGCTATACCCGGTTGTTGAACACTGAAGCTTTCTTT CSYTRLLNTEAFF
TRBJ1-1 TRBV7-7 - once TGTGCCAGCAGCCTGGGACTGTACACTGAAGCTTTCTTT CASSLGLYTEAFF
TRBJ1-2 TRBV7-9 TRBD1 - TGTGCCAGCAGCTTAGGGGACAGGGGCTATGGCTACACCTTC CASSLGDRGYGYTF
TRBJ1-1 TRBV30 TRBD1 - TGTGCATTAGGACAGGGGGCTAGGACTGAAGCTTTCTTT CALGQGARTEAFF
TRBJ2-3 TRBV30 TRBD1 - TGTGCCTGGAGTGGACAGGGGATAGATACGCAGTATTTT CAWSGQGIDTQYF
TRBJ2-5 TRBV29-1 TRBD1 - TGCAGCGTGGACAGGTCTCGGGAGACCCAGTACTTC CSVDRSRETQYF
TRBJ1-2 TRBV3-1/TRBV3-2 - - TGTGCCAGCAGCCAAGAGGGCAGAAGCTACACCTTC CASSQEGRSYTF
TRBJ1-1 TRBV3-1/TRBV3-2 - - TGTGCCAGCAGCCATTCCCGGGACTCTGAAGCTTTCTTT CASSHSRDSEAFF
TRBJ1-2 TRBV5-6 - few TGTGCCAGCAGCCAACCGGGGGGCTACACCTTC CASSQPGGYTF
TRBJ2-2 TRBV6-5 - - TGTGCCAGCAGTTACCGGTCTTTACGCACCGGGGAGCTGTTTTTT CASSYRSLRTGELFF
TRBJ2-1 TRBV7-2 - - TGTGCCAGCAGCTGGACGGGGGACTACAATGAGCAGTTCTTC CASSWTGDYNEQFF
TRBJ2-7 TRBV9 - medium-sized TGTGCCAGCAGTGACCGGCAGGGAAGGAAGTACTTC CASSDRQGRKYF
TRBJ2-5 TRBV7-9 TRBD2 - TGTGCCAGCAGCCGGGAGGGGGAGACCCAGTACTTC CASSREGETQYF
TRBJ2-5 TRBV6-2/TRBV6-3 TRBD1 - TGTGCCAGCAGCCCCAACCCCGGGACAGGGTTAGAGACCCAGTACTTC CASSPNPGTGLETQYF
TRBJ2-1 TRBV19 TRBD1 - TGTGCCAGTAGTATAGCGACAGGGGCGAATGAGCAGTTCTTC CASSIATGANEQFF
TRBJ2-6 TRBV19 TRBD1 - TGTGCCAGCAAAATCACAGGGGGCTCTGGGGCCAACGTCCTGACTTTC CASKITGGSGANVLTF
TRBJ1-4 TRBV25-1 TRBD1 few TGTGCCAGCAGTGAATCGGGACAGGGAAATGAAAAACTGTTTTTT CASSESGQGNEKLFF
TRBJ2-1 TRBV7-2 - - TGTGCCAGCAGCTCACCTATGTACAATGAGCAGTTCTTC CASSSPMYNEQFF
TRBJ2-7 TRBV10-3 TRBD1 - TGTGCCATCAGATCTATGACAGGGGTATACGAGCAGTACTTC CAIRSMTGVYEQYF
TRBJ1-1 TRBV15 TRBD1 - TGTGCCACCAGCAGCCCTACAGGGGACGGCACTGAAGCTTTCTTT CATSSPTGDGTEAFF
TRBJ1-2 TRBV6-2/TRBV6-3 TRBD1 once TGTGCCAGCAGCACAGGGGTTCCTGGTGGCTACACCTTC CASSTGVPGGYTF
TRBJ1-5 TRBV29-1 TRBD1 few TGCAGCGTTACGACAGGGGTAGATCAGCCCCAGCATTTT CSVTTGVDQPQHF
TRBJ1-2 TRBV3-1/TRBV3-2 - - TGTGCCAGCAGCAAGACTTCCGGGAGCTATGGCTACACCTTC CASSKTSGSYGYTF
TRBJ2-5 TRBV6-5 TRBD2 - TGTGCCAGCCGGTGGACTAGCGGGGGGGCAGAGACCCAGTACTTC CASRWTSGGAETQYF
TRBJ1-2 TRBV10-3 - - TGTGCCATCAGTGAGGGTACATACTATGGCTACACCTTC CAISEGTYYGYTF
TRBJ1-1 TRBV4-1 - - TGCGCCAGCAGCCCCGACAGGAGCTTCACTGAAGCTTTCTTT CASSPDRSFTEAFF
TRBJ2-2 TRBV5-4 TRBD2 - TGTGCCAGCAGCTTGCGACGGGGGGACACCGGGGAGCTGTTTTTT CASSLRRGDTGELFF
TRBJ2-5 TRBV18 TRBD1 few TGTGCCAGCTCGCCCGGGACAGGGGGATCGGAGACCCAGTACTTC CASSPGTGGSETQYF
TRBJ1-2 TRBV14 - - TGTGCCAGCAGCTTAAGCGGCGATTCCACTGGCTACACCTTC CASSLSGDSTGYTF
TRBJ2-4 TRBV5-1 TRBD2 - TGCGCCAGCAGCTTGGAGGCTAGCGGGGACATTCAGTACTTC CASSLEASGDIQYF
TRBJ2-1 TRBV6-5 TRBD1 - TGTGCCAGCACCTCGACAGGGGGAACCTACAATGAGCAGTTCTTC CASTSTGGTYNEQFF
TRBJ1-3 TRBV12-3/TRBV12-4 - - TGTGCCAGCAGGTCAGATGGAAACACCATATATTTT CASRSDGNTIYF